The rows below give T cell receptor beta chains drawn from one sample of a study of T-cell memory formation after mild COVID-19. Each CDR3 protein gets one entry after TCRdb re-called the 5' RACE reads with MiXCR. This table holds about 470,000 distinct CDR3 sequences, around a quarter found once. Sequenced input: PBMCs or a T cell subset sorted from them (not recorded which). These receptors were collected from an adult woman who had mild COVID-19 (a few samples of this study predate the infection). Cell type and time point are not known. Each CDR3 is given with its conserved first and last residue. The D gene is left open where the match is weak. Part of the rows lack a size; the others show once, few, many or a class for expanded clones.

size,J,D,V,CDR3,DNA
NA,TRBJ2-5,TRBD1,TRBV6-1,CASSFGIGGLQETQYF,TGTGCCAGCAGTTTCGGGATAGGGGGCCTACAAGAGACCCAGTACTTC
many,TRBJ2-1,TRBD1,TRBV4-2,CASSQDRGLNEQFF,TGTGCCAGCAGCCAAGACAGGGGGCTGAATGAGCAGTTCTTC
NA,TRBJ2-7,NA,TRBV10-3,CAISESERRSYEQYF,TGTGCCATCAGTGAGTCGGAGCGGAGGTCCTACGAGCAGTACTTC
NA,TRBJ1-1,NA,TRBV12-3/TRBV12-4,CASSFERTEAFF,TGTGCCAGCAGTTTTGAGCGGACTGAAGCTTTCTTT
NA,TRBJ2-7,NA,TRBV30,CAWARVYEQYF,TGTGCCTGGGCCAGAGTCTACGAGCAGTACTTC
NA,TRBJ2-7,NA,TRBV6-5,CASSYSSSASYEQYF,TGTGCCAGCAGTTACTCTTCTAGCGCCTCCTACGAGCAGTACTTC
NA,TRBJ1-1,NA,TRBV6-5,CASSFREGTEAFF,TGTGCCAGCAGTTTCAGGGAAGGCACTGAAGCTTTCTTT
NA,TRBJ2-3,NA,TRBV6-1,CASSDNTGADTQYF,TGTGCCAGCAGTGACAATACCGGGGCAGATACGCAGTATTTT
NA,TRBJ2-7,TRBD2,TRBV4-2,CASSHQLAGIYEQYF,TGTGCCAGCAGCCACCAGCTAGCGGGAATCTACGAGCAGTACTTC
NA,TRBJ2-3,NA,TRBV27,CASSLWQTGTDTQYF,TGTGCCAGCAGTTTATGGCAAACAGGCACAGATACGCAGTATTTT
few,TRBJ2-1,NA,TRBV5-6,CASSLKNNAGEQFF,TGTGCCAGCAGCTTGAAAAATAATGCCGGTGAGCAGTTCTTC
NA,TRBJ2-2,NA,TRBV5-1,CASSQTITGELFF,TGCGCCAGCAGCCAAACCATCACCGGGGAGCTGTTTTTT
NA,TRBJ2-7,TRBD2,TRBV3-1,CASSQTSGRFYEQYF,TGTGCCAGCAGCCAAACGAGCGGGAGATTCTACGAGCAGTACTTC
NA,TRBJ2-2,NA,TRBV5-1,CASSWGQAFVSDTGELFF,TGCGCCAGCAGCTGGGGGCAGGCTTTTGTTTCGGACACCGGGGAGCTGTTTTTT
few,TRBJ2-5,TRBD1,TRBV7-8,CASSLSGTGVFGTQYF,TGTGCCAGCAGCTTATCTGGGACAGGGGTGTTTGGGACCCAGTACTTC
NA,TRBJ2-1,NA,TRBV5-1,CASSPTPQGRGEQFF,TGCGCCAGCAGTCCGACCCCACAGGGGAGGGGTGAGCAGTTCTTC
few,TRBJ1-2,NA,TRBV19,CASSIDPGNYGYTF,TGTGCCAGTAGTATAGATCCCGGAAACTATGGCTACACCTTC
NA,TRBJ2-1,TRBD2,TRBV5-6,CASSPGGSSGNEQFF,TGTGCCAGCAGCCCCGGAGGGTCTAGCGGCAATGAGCAGTTCTTC
NA,TRBJ1-2,NA,TRBV9,CASSVTAAYGYTF,TGTGCCAGCAGCGTAACGGCAGCCTATGGCTACACCTTC
NA,TRBJ1-1,NA,TRBV3-1,CASSQDWEGDTEAFF,TGTGCCAGCAGCCAAGATTGGGAAGGTGACACTGAAGCTTTCTTT
few,TRBJ2-7,NA,TRBV7-8,CASSLRAGQIYEQYF,TGTGCCAGCAGCTTAAGGGCAGGACAAATCTACGAGCAGTACTTC
NA,TRBJ2-3,TRBD2,TRBV12-3/TRBV12-4,CAIRRDSSGGFTDTQYF,TGTGCCATCCGCAGGGATTCTAGCGGGGGGTTCACAGATACGCAGTATTTT
many,TRBJ2-3,NA,TRBV7-2,CASSSRISTDTQYF,TGTGCCAGCAGCTCTCGGATTAGCACAGATACGCAGTATTTT
NA,TRBJ2-2,NA,TRBV15,CATSRVGGGKSGELFF,TGTGCCACCAGCAGAGTTGGAGGGGGTAAATCGGGGGAGCTGTTTTTT
NA,TRBJ2-1,TRBD1,TRBV4-1,CASSQVTGGYVEQFF,TGCGCCAGCAGCCAAGTCACAGGGGGCTATGTCGAGCAGTTCTTC
few,TRBJ2-7,TRBD2,TRBV7-2,CASSSLLAGVGEQYF,TGTGCCAGCAGCTCCCTATTAGCGGGGGTAGGCGAGCAGTACTTC
few,TRBJ2-7,TRBD2,TRBV9,CASSPTGTSGRGNGYEQYF,TGTGCCAGCAGTCCAACCGGGACTAGCGGGAGGGGGAACGGCTACGAGCAGTACTTC
NA,TRBJ2-7,NA,TRBV6-1,CASSKEALAGPYEQYF,TGTGCCAGCAGTAAAGAGGCCCTAGCCGGGCCCTACGAGCAGTACTTC
few,TRBJ2-2,NA,TRBV30,CAWSDPDVKLTGELFF,TGTGCCTGGAGTGACCCGGATGTTAAACTCACCGGGGAGCTGTTTTTT
NA,TRBJ2-1,TRBD1,TRBV20-1,CSASLAGGTRDEQFF,TGCAGTGCTAGTCTAGCAGGGGGAACGAGGGATGAGCAGTTCTTC
few,TRBJ2-1,NA,TRBV9,CASSVEALWSSYNEQFF,TGTGCCAGCAGCGTAGAGGCCCTATGGAGCTCCTACAATGAGCAGTTCTTC
many,TRBJ2-1,NA,TRBV7-2,CASSLSTVVYNEQFF,TGTGCCAGCAGCTTATCTACAGTCGTCTACAATGAGCAGTTCTTC
NA,TRBJ2-1,TRBD2,TRBV28,CASSDPLANNEQFF,TGTGCCAGCAGTGACCCACTAGCGAACAATGAGCAGTTCTTC
few,TRBJ2-3,TRBD2,TRBV7-8,CASSPPGLETDTQYF,TGTGCCAGCAGCCCTCCGGGACTAGAGACAGATACGCAGTATTTT
few,TRBJ2-2,NA,TRBV3-1,CASSQDYGGTGELFF,TGTGCCAGCAGCCAAGATTACGGAGGCACCGGGGAGCTGTTTTTT
few,TRBJ1-2,NA,TRBV5-1,CASSPSQGRGYTF,TGCGCCAGCAGCCCTTCTCAGGGCCGGGGCTACACCTTC
NA,TRBJ2-1,TRBD1,TRBV4-3,CASSQDTDRALYNEQFF,TGCGCCAGCAGCCAAGATACGGACAGGGCCTTATACAATGAGCAGTTCTTC
few,TRBJ1-6,NA,TRBV12-3/TRBV12-4,CASTRRDNSPLHF,TGTGCCAGCACCCGGCGGGATAATTCACCCCTCCACTTT
few,TRBJ1-1,NA,TRBV6-5,CASSPSTGRPEAFF,TGTGCCAGCAGCCCGTCCACAGGGAGGCCTGAAGCTTTCTTT
NA,TRBJ2-5,NA,TRBV6-5,CASSYLLDIGGFQETQYF,TGTGCCAGCAGTTACCTTTTGGATATAGGGGGGTTCCAAGAGACCCAGTACTTC
NA,TRBJ2-1,NA,TRBV7-3,CASSETAGTYEQFF,TGTGCCAGCAGCGAAACGGCGGGGACCTATGAGCAGTTCTTC
few,TRBJ2-3,TRBD2,TRBV20-1,CSARSPLLAGDNPGYF,TGCAGTGCTAGAAGCCCCTTACTAGCGGGGGACAACCCTGGGTATTTT
NA,TRBJ1-5,NA,TRBV7-8,CASSVPGQPQHF,TGTGCCAGCAGCGTCCCGGGGCAGCCCCAGCATTTT
few,TRBJ2-1,TRBD2,TRBV24-1,CATSDSNSGRAPFF,TGTGCCACCAGTGACTCCAATAGCGGGAGGGCCCCGTTCTTC
few,TRBJ1-1,NA,TRBV29-1,CSAGFTRASGNTEAFF,TGCAGCGCTGGCTTTACGAGGGCGAGTGGTAACACTGAAGCTTTCTTT
NA,TRBJ2-1,TRBD2,TRBV20-1,CSARATSGRLNEQFF,TGCAGTGCTAGGGCGACTAGCGGGAGGCTCAATGAGCAGTTCTTC
NA,TRBJ2-5,TRBD2,TRBV23-1,CASSHCAGGTSGRAYKETQYF,TGCGCCAGCAGTCATTGCGCAGGAGGGACTAGCGGGAGGGCGTACAAAGAGACCCAGTACTTC
NA,TRBJ2-1,TRBD1,TRBV20-1,CSARRDRGYNEQFF,TGCAGTGCTAGGCGGGACAGGGGCTACAATGAGCAGTTCTTC
NA,TRBJ1-6,TRBD1,TRBV12-3/TRBV12-4,CASSTDRGDYNSPLHF,TGTGCCAGCAGTACGGACAGGGGGGATTATAATTCACCCCTCCACTTT
few,TRBJ2-7,TRBD2,TRBV4-3,CASSPEAGEPTYEQYF,TGCGCCAGCAGCCCCGAGGCGGGGGAGCCTACCTACGAGCAGTACTTC
few,TRBJ2-3,NA,TRBV4-3,CASSQDFLRRTDTQYF,TGCGCCAGCAGCCAAGATTTCCTCCGTCGCACAGATACGCAGTATTTT
NA,TRBJ2-7,NA,TRBV11-2,CASSSRTDGYEQYF,TGTGCCAGCAGCTCTAGGACAGACGGCTACGAGCAGTACTTC
NA,TRBJ2-1,NA,TRBV20-1,CSAATGTPNNEQFF,TGCAGTGCCGCTACAGGGACACCCAACAATGAGCAGTTCTTC
NA,TRBJ2-3,NA,TRBV28,CASSLRGLVHF,TGTGCCAGCAGTTTAAGAGGGCTAGTGCATTTT
NA,TRBJ2-7,NA,TRBV12-3/TRBV12-4,CASRTGGQSSYEQYF,TGTGCCAGCAGAACGGGGGGCCAGAGCTCCTACGAGCAGTACTTC
few,TRBJ2-3,NA,TRBV9,CASTIGGNADTQYF,TGTGCCAGCACCATTGGGGGAAATGCAGATACGCAGTATTTT